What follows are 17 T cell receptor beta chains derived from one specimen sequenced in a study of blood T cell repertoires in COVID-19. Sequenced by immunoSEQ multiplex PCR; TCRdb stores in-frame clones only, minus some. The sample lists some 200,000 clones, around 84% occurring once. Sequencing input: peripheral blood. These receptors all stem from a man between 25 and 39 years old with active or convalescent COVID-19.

The CDR3 reads CASTPGGSSYNSPLHF. The CDR3 bases are TGCGCCAGCACACCCGGGGGGAGCTCCTATAATTCACCCCTCCACTTT. V gene TRBV10-2 combines with J gene TRBJ1-6; D perhaps matches TRBD1 (5 bases). The length of the CDR3 is 16 residues. Germline CDR1 WSHSY, CDR2 SAAADI. The ends were cut back, 7 bases at V and 0 bases at J, with 13 bases in the middle.

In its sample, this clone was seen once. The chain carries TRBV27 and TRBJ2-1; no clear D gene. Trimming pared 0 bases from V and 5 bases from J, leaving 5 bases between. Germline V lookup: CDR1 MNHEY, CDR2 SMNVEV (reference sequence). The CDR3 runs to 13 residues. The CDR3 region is CASSLSANNEQFF. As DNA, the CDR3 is TGTGCCAGCAGTTTATCCGCTAACAATGAGCAGTTCTTC.

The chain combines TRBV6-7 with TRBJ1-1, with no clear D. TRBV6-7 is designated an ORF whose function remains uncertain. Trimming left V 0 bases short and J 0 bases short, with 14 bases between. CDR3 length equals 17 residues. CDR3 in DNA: TGTGCCAGCAGTTACTCGGCGCCAGGAATCATGAACACTGAAGCTTTCTTT. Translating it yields CASSYSAPGIMNTEAFF.

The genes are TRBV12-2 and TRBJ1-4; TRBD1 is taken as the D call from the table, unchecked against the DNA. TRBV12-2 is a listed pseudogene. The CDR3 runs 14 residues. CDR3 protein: CASRSGTGHEKLFF. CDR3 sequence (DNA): TGTGCAAGTCGCTCAGGGACAGGGCATGAAAAACTGTTTTTT.

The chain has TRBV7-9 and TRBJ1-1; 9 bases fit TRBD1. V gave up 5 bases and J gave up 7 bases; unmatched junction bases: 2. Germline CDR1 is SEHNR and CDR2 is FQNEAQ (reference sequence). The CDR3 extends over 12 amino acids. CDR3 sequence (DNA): TGTGCCAGCAGCCGGGACAGGGTTGAAGCTTTCTTT. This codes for CASSRDRVEAFF.

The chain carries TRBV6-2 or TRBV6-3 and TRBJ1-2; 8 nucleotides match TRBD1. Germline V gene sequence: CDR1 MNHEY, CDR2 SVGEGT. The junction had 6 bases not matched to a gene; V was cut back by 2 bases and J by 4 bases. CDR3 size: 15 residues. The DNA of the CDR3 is TGTGCCAGCAGTTACCTCCATGGACAGGGCTATGGCTACACCTTC. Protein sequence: CASSYLHGQGYGYTF.

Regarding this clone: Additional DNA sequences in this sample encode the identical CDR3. This CDR3 reads CSVRGNEQFF. The CDR3 DNA sequence: TGCAGCGTTAGGGGGAATGAGCAGTTCTTC. The V call is TRBV29-1, the J call TRBJ2-1; maybe TRBD1 (6 bases). CDR3 length equals 10 residues. From germline, CDR1 is SQVTM and CDR2 ANQGSEA. Trimming removed 5 bases at V and 7 bases at J, with 6 bases between.

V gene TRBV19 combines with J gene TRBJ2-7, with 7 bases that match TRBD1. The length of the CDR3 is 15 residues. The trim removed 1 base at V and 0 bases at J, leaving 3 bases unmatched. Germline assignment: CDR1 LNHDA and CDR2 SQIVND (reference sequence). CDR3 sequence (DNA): TGTGCCAGTAGTATAGCGGGACAGAGCTCCTACGAGCAGTACTTC. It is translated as CASSIAGQSSYEQYF.

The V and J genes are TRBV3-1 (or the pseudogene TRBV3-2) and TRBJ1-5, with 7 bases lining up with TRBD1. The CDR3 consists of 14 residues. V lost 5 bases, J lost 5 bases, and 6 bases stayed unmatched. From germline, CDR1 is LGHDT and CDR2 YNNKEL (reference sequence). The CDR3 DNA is TGTGCCAGCAGCACCCGCAGGGGGGATCAGCCCCAGCATTTT. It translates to CASSTRRGDQPQHF.

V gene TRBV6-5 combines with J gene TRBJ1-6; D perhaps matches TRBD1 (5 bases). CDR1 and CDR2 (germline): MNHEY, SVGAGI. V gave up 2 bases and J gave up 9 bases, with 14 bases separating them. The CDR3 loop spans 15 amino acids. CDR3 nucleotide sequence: TGTGCCAGCAGTTACGGGCGGGGGGGGAGTTCACCCCTCCACTTT. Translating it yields CASSYGRGGSSPLHF.

CDR3 DNA: TGCGCCAGCAGCCAGGTCGAGGGGACTAGCACAGATACGCAGTATTTT. It specifies CASSQVEGTSTDTQYF. This chain uses TRBV4-1 with TRBJ2-3; D may be TRBD2 (6 bases). Germline assignment: CDR1 MGHRA and CDR2 YSYEKL. CDR3 length: 16 amino acids. With 3 bases removed from V and 0 bases from J, the gap between germline ends came to 13 bases.

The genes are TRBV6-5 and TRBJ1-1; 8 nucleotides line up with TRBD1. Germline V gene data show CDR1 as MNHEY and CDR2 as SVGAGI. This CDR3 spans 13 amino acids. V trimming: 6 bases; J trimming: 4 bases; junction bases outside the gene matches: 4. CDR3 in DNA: TGTGCCAGCAGGGACAGGGAGTCCACTGAAGCTTTCTTT. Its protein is CASRDRESTEAFF.

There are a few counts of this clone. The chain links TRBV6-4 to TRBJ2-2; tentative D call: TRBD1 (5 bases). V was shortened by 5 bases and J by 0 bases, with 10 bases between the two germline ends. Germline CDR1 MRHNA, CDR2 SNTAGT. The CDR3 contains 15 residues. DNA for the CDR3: TGTGCCAGCAGTCCGGACACCGCGAACACCGGGGAGCTGTTTTTT. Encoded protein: CASSPDTANTGELFF.

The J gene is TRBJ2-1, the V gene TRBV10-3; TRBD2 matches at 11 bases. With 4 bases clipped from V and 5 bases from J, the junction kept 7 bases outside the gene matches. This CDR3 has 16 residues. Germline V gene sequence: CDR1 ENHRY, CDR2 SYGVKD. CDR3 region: CAISVTSGTNDNEQFF. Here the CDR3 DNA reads TGTGCCATCAGTGTGACTAGCGGGACAAATGACAATGAGCAGTTCTTC.

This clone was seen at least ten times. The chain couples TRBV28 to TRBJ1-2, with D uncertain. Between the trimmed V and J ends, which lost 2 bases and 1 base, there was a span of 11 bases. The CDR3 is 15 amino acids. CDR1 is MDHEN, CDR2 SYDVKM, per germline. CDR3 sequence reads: CASSLIAGINYGYTF. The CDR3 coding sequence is TGTGCCAGCAGTTTAATCGCAGGAATTAACTATGGCTACACCTTC.

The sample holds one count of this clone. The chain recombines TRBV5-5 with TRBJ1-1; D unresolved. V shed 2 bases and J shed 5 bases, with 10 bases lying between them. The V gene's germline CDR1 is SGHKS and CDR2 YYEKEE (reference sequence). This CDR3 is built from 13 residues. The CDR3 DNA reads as TGTGCCAGCAGCTTTCACACGAGGACTGAAGCTTTCTTT. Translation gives CASSFHTRTEAFF.

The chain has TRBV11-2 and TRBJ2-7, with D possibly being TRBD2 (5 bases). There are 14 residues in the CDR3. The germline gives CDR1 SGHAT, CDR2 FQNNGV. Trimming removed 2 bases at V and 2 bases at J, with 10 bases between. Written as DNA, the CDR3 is TGTGCCAGCAGCTTACCGGGGAAAACCTACGAGCAGTACGTC. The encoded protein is CASSLPGKTYEQYV.